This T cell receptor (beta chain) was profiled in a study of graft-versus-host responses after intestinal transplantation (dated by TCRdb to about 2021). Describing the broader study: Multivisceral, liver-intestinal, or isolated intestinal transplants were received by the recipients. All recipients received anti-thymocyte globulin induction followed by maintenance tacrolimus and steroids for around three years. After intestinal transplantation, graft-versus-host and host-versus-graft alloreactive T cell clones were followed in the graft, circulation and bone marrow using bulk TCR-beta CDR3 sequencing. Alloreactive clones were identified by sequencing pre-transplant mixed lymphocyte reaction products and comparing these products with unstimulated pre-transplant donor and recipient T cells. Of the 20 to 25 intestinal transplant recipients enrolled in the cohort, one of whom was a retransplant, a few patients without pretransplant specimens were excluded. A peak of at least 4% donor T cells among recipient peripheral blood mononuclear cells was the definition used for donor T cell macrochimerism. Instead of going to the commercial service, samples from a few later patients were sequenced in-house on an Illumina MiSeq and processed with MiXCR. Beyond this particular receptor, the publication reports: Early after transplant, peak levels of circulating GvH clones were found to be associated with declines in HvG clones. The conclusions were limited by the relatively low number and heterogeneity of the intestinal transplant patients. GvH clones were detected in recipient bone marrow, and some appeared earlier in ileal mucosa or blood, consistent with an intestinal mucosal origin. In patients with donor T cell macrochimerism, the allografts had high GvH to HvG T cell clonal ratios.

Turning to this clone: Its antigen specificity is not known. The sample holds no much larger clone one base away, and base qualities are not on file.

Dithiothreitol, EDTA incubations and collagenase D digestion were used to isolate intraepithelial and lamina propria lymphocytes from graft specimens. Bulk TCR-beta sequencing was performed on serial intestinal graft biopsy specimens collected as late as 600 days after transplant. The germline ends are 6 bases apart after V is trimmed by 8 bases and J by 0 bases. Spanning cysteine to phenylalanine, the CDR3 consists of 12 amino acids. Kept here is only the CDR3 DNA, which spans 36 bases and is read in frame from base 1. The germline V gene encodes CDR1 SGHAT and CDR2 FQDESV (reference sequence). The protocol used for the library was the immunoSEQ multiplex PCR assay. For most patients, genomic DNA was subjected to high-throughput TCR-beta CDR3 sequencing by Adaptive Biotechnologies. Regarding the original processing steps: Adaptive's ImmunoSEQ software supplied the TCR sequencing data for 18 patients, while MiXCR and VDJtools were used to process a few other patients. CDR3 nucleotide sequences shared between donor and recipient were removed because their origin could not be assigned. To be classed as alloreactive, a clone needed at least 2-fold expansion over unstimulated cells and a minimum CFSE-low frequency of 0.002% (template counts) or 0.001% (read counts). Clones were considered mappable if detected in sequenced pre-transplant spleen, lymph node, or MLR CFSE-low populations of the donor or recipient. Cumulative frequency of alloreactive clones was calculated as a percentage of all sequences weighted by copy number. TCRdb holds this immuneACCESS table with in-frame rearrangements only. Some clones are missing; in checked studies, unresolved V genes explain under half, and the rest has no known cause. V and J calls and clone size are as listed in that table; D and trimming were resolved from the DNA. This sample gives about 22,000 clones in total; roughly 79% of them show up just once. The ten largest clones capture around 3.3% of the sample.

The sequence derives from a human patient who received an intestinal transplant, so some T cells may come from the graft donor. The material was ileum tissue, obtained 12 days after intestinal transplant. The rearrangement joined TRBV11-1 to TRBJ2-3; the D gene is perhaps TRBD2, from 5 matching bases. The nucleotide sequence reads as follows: TGTGCCAGCGGGAGTAGCACAGATACGCAGTATTTT. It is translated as CASGSSTDTQYF.